The subject of this entry is one T cell receptor beta chain. Its antigen is not identified. These data are taken from a study of cytomegalovirus exposure and HLA in healthy donors. The PCR made use of 60 Vbeta and 13 Jbeta primers. Only in-frame clones appear in the TCRdb table, and some are missing; sequencing was by immunoSEQ multiplex PCR. In the table there are fewer than 250,000 clones, roughly four fifths of which are singletons. The study, taken as a whole, reports: An observed cluster of highly shared sequence variants was recorded as a likely sequencing artifact.

This CDR3 has 15 amino acids. Trimming pared 2 bases from V and 1 base from J, leaving 9 bases between. Germline lookup yields CDR1 MNHEY and CDR2 SVGAGI. The sequencing sample was made of PBMCs. The genes are TRBV6-5 and TRBJ2-1; D may be TRBD1 (5 bases). The TCR was taken from a woman in her 30s in good health and CMV-seropositive. CDR3 DNA sequence: TGTGCCAGCAGTTACGGGGCAGATTCCTACAATGAGCAGTTCTTC. Protein product: CASSYGADSYNEQFF.